A single TCR beta chain is shown here with its context. The antigen is undetermined. Amplification used 60 Vbeta primers and 13 Jbeta primers. This table comes from immunoSEQ multiplex PCR, and its TCRdb copy is limited to in-frame clones, with some not included. The sample lists about 120,000 clones, around 80% occurring once. This record belongs to a study of cytomegalovirus exposure and HLA in healthy donors. Notes on the study in general: Earlier analysis yielded a pattern in which most TCR beta V segments were productive about 87% or about 30% of the time. With high specificity and sensitivity, the classifier reportedly diagnosed cytomegalovirus status. In a later analysis, TCR association rates varied by HLA locus: DRB1 most, HLA-C fewest. The Asian-associated ancestry cluster reportedly had fewer N-insertions than the roughly 700-donor mean in a later analysis.

V shed 0 bases, J shed 4 bases, and the junction held 6 bases outside the gene matches. CDR3 length: 16 residues. CDR1 and CDR2 (germline): MGHRA, YSYEKL. The rearrangement uses TRBV4-1 and TRBJ1-2; 9 bases fit TRBD1. The sequenced material came from PBMCs. The sequence was obtained from a female donor in good health and CMV-seronegative. The CDR3 DNA reads TGCGCCAGCAGCCAAGAGGGTCCGGGACAGGGCTATGGCTACACCTTC. Amino acids: CASSQEGPGQGYGYTF.